The 25 T cell receptor beta chains below all came from one sample that was sequenced in a study of blood T cell repertoires in COVID-19 (dated by TCRdb to the early 2020s). Library preparation used the immunoSEQ multiplex PCR assay. Entries here come from immuneACCESS through TCRdb and include only in-frame sequences with V and J called. Some clones fail to appear in such tables; in the studies checked, an unresolved V gene covers under half of the shortfall, and the cause of the remainder is unknown. Across this sample there are approximately 140,000 clones, with approximately 88% seen only once. Less than 2.5% of the sample is taken by the ten largest. The sequenced sample consisted of peripheral blood. The receptors here all came from a man in his 70s with acute or convalescent COVID-19.

This clone has just one count. The V gene is TRBV30, the J gene TRBJ2-7; 9 bases are a match to TRBD1. V lost 5 bases, J lost 5 bases, and 7 bases stayed unmatched. Per the germline V gene, CDR1 is GTSNPN and CDR2 is SVGIG (reference sequence). The CDR3 has 13 residues. CDR3 bases: TGTGCCTGGCGGGACAGGGTGTTAAACGAGCAGTACTTC. This codes for CAWRDRVLNEQYF.

The chain has TRBV3-1 (or the pseudogene TRBV3-2) and TRBJ1-2; TRBD1 is a possible D gene (5 bases). The germline gives CDR1 LGHDT, CDR2 YNNKEL (reference sequence). The V and J ends lost 4 bases and 7 bases respectively, with 16 bases between them. The CDR3 totals 14 residues. CDR3 residues: CASSPPGAAGGYTF. The CDR3 nucleotides read TGTGCCAGCAGCCCCCCTGGGGCTGCAGGTGGCTACACCTTC.

The genes are TRBV5-8 and TRBJ2-1; 8 nucleotides match TRBD1. Per germline, CDR1 SGHTS and CDR2 YDEGEE. Unmatched junction bases numbered 8, after V lost 0 bases and J lost 9 bases. This CDR3 contains 15 residues. Here the CDR3 reads CASSLGQGAFGEQFF. CDR3 in DNA: TGTGCCAGCAGCTTGGGGCAGGGGGCCTTCGGTGAGCAGTTCTTC.

CDR3 sequence (DNA): TGTGCCAGCAGTGAAAGGGCTAGCGGAACAAACAATGAGCAGTTCTTC. Amino acids: CASSERASGTNNEQFF. The chain is built from TRBV6-1 and TRBJ2-1; 7 bases are shared with TRBD2. Germline V gives CDR1 MNHNS, CDR2 SASEGT. V gave up 2 bases and J gave up 5 bases; unmatched junction bases: 9. This CDR3 spans 16 amino acids.

This clone occurred a few times. The chain links TRBV28 to TRBJ2-7; 7 bases are a match to TRBD2. The germline gives CDR1 MDHEN, CDR2 SYDVKM. The CDR3 extends over 14 amino acids. Trimming removed 6 bases from V and 1 base from J; junction bases left unmatched: 6. CDR3 sequence reads: CASRLSGPSYEQYF. CDR3 DNA: TGTGCCAGCAGACTTAGCGGGCCTTCCTACGAGCAGTACTTC.

The chain is built from TRBV28 and TRBJ1-1; 9 bases agree with TRBD1. The J segment lost 1 base and the V segment lost 2 bases, leaving 11 bases of the junction unmatched. The CDR3 runs 18 residues. Germline values: CDR1 MDHEN, CDR2 SYDVKM. This CDR3 reads CASSLLGTGMIRNTEAFF. CDR3 bases: TGTGCCAGCAGTTTACTTGGGACAGGGATGATCAGGAACACTGAAGCTTTCTTT. The variable domain in full, completed from reference TRBV28 and TRBJ1-1, reads DVKVTQSSRYLVKRTGEKVFLECVQDMDHENMFWYRQDPGLGLRLIYFSYDVKMKEKGDIPEGYSVSREKKERFSLILESASTNQTSMYLCASSLLGTGMIRNTEAFFGQGTRLTVV.

The genes are TRBV5-8 and TRBJ1-4; TRBD1 aligns across 10 bases. V was pared by 4 bases and J by 2 bases, with 5 bases of the junction left unmatched. Germline CDR1 is SGHTS and CDR2 is YDEGEE. The CDR3 loop spans 16 amino acids. The CDR3 spells CASSRGQGITNEKLFF. CDR3 nucleotides: TGTGCCAGCAGCCGGGGACAGGGGATCACTAATGAAAAACTGTTTTTT.

The chain joins TRBV5-6 to TRBJ2-7, with 7 positions matching TRBD2. CDR1 and CDR2 (germline): SGHDT, YYEEEE. V gave up 3 bases and J gave up 1 base; unmatched junction bases: 4. CDR3 length: 14 amino acids. CDR3: CASSWGTNSYEQYF. DNA of the CDR3: TGTGCCAGCAGCTGGGGGACTAATTCCTACGAGCAGTACTTC.

The chain combines TRBV28 with TRBJ1-2, with 9 bases matching TRBD1. The junction had 12 bases not matched to a gene; V was cut back by 5 bases and J by 8 bases. This CDR3 spans 15 amino acids. Germline V CDR1 and CDR2: MDHEN, SYDVKM. This CDR3 is CASSTRGQGKYGYTF. In DNA form, the CDR3 reads TGTGCCAGCAGTACGAGAGGACAGGGGAAGTACGGCTACACCTTC.

The chain employs TRBV19 and TRBJ1-1; weak D call: TRBD1 (5 bases). V lost 5 bases and J lost 11, with 18 bases in between. Germline CDR1 reads LNHDA; CDR2 reads SQIVND (reference sequence). The CDR3 totals 13 residues. Here the CDR3 reads CASSSQMQGRAFF. The CDR3 coding sequence is TGTGCCAGTAGTTCACAGATGCAGGGAAGGGCTTTCTTT.

This chain connects TRBV6-5 to TRBJ2-1; 9 nucleotides line up with TRBD2. V lost 6 bases to trimming and J lost 9 bases; unmatched junction nucleotides: 12. The CDR3 contains 15 residues. Germline V gene data show CDR1 as MNHEY and CDR2 as SVGAGI. The CDR3 here is CASRGGRASGSEQFF. CDR3 sequence (DNA): TGTGCCAGCAGGGGCGGGAGGGCCTCAGGCAGTGAGCAGTTCTTC.

This clone was seen a few times. The chain carries TRBV7-2 and TRBJ1-1; D is unclear. Per the germline V gene, CDR1 is SGHTA and CDR2 is FQGNSA. Trimming shortened V by 5 bases and J by 0 bases, and 7 bases separated the two germline ends. The CDR3 covers 13 residues. CDR3 sequence: CASSRLVNTEAFF. CDR3 coding DNA: TGTGCCAGCAGCCGACTTGTGAACACTGAAGCTTTCTTT.

The chain carries TRBV13 and TRBJ2-3, with 14 bases fitting TRBD2. The CDR3 has 14 amino acids. V dropped 5 bases and J dropped 6; count of bases not matched to a gene: 1. CDR1 is PRHDT and CDR2 is FYEKMQ in the germline V gene (reference sequence). The CDR3 reads CASSGTSGSDTQYF. CDR3 nucleotide sequence: TGTGCCAGCAGCGGGACTAGCGGGAGTGATACGCAGTATTTT.

This chain uses TRBV19 with TRBJ2-7, with D possibly being TRBD2 (5 bases). Looked up from germline, CDR1 is LNHDA and CDR2 is SQIVND (reference sequence). Trimming pared 5 bases from V and 6 bases from J, leaving 14 bases between. The CDR3 totals 13 residues. CDR3 sequence: CASSPAREGEQYF. CDR3 nucleotide sequence: TGTGCCAGTAGTCCGGCACGCGAGGGCGAGCAGTACTTC.

The rearrangement uses TRBV3-1 (or the pseudogene TRBV3-2) and TRBJ1-2; D possibly corresponds to TRBD1 (6 bases). With 4 bases removed from V and 0 bases from J, the gap between germline ends came to 12 bases. Germline-derived CDR1 and CDR2 are LGHDT and YNNKEL (reference sequence). The CDR3 is 15 amino acids. The CDR3 coding sequence is TGTGCCAGCAGCCCTCGCGGACAGACTAACTATGGCTACACCTTC. Translated: CASSPRGQTNYGYTF.

The gene calls are TRBV6-6 and TRBJ1-4, with TRBD1 identical over 9 bases. The germline V gene encodes CDR1 MNHNY and CDR2 SVGAGI (reference sequence). CDR3 length equals 15 residues. The J segment lost 8 bases and the V segment lost 5 bases, leaving 9 bases of the junction unmatched. The CDR3 spells CASSKRDRAREKLFF. In nucleotides, the CDR3 is TGTGCCAGCAGTAAAAGGGACAGGGCACGGGAAAAACTGTTTTTT.

The CDR3 DNA is TGTGCCAGCAGCCACCCAGCGGGAGGGCCTGTTAATGAGCAGTTCTTC. As protein: CASSHPAGGPVNEQFF. The chain carries TRBV14 and TRBJ2-1; 10 bases map to TRBD2. Germline trimming cut 3 bases from V and 7 bases from J; bases unmatched to any gene: 9. Germline lookup yields CDR1 SGHDN and CDR2 FVKESK. This CDR3 spans 16 amino acids.

V usage is TRBV5-6 and J usage is TRBJ2-5; D perhaps matches TRBD2 (6 bases). V shed 2 bases and J shed 4 bases, with 24 bases lying between them. The germline CDR1 and CDR2 sequences are SGHDT and YYEEEE. CDR3 length: 18 residues. The CDR3 region is CASSFRGGGDPGGETQYF. The CDR3 DNA is TGTGCCAGCAGCTTTCGAGGCGGCGGGGACCCCGGTGGAGAGACCCAGTACTTC.

The chain carries TRBV3-1 (or the pseudogene TRBV3-2) and TRBJ2-5; D is uncertain. Germline CDR1 is LGHDT and CDR2 is YNNKEL (reference sequence). The CDR3 extends over 11 amino acids. The V gene lost 5 bases and the J gene lost 5 bases, with 6 bases spanning the gap. The CDR3 is CASSFLETQYF. The CDR3 DNA is TGTGCCAGCAGCTTCTTGGAGACCCAGTACTTC.

The genes are TRBV5-1 and TRBJ1-2, with 8 nucleotides matching TRBD1. CDR1 is SGHRS and CDR2 is YFSETQ in the germline V gene. This CDR3 is built from 13 residues. V lost 4 bases to trimming and J lost 8 bases; unmatched junction nucleotides: 7. The CDR3 coding sequence is TGCGCCAGCAGCCTTGGACAGGGATCGGGCTACACCTTC. Its protein is CASSLGQGSGYTF.

V gene TRBV9 combines with J gene TRBJ1-2; no firm D call. V lost 0 bases to trimming and J lost 1 base, with 7 bases between them. The CDR3 sequence is 14 residues long. Germline V CDR1 and CDR2: SGDLS, YYNGEE. CDR3 protein: CASSVAPLNYGYTF. CDR3 DNA: TGTGCCAGCAGCGTAGCCCCTCTTAACTATGGCTACACCTTC.

The chain recombines TRBV11-3 with TRBJ1-2; no firm D call. The CDR3 is made up of 14 amino acids. Trimming took 0 bases from V and 8 from J, leaving 13 bases between them. In germline, CDR1 is SGHNT, CDR2 YENEEA. The CDR3 spells CASSLDSTRRGYTF. CDR3 in DNA: TGTGCCAGCAGCTTAGACAGTACTCGGCGGGGCTACACCTTC.

The gene calls are TRBV28 and TRBJ1-4; D may be TRBD1 (5 bases). V was cut by 3 bases and J by 5 bases, with 16 bases left in between. The CDR3 has 16 residues. Looked up from germline, CDR1 is MDHEN and CDR2 is SYDVKM. CDR3 sequence: CASSLGLAGLNEKLFF. The CDR3, as DNA: TGTGCCAGCAGTTTGGGTCTCGCAGGGTTGAATGAAAAACTGTTTTTT.

The genes are TRBV12-1 and TRBJ1-1; TRBD1, the table's D call, was not compared with the DNA. TRBV12-1 represents a pseudogene. CDR3 length: 15 residues. The CDR3 loop is CASSPSRGKNTEAFF. The CDR3 coding sequence is TGTGCCAGCAGCCCCTCAAGGGGTAAGAACACTGAAGCTTTCTTT.

V is TRBV28 and J is TRBJ1-2; no definite D call. CDR1 is MDHEN and CDR2 is SYDVKM in the germline V gene. CDR3 length: 13 residues. V dropped 4 bases and J dropped 3 bases, with 9 bases sitting between them. This CDR3 is CASSYPVYYGYTF. The CDR3 region has the DNA TGTGCCAGCAGTTACCCAGTCTACTATGGCTACACCTTC.